A single T cell receptor (beta chain) is shown here with its context. Its cognate antigen is unknown. The source of the sample is a study of cytomegalovirus exposure and HLA in healthy donors. Whole-study results and caveats: In vitro work confirmed that a few CMV-associated chains recognize CMV antigens.

PCR involved 60 Vbeta and 13 Jbeta primers. Here immunoSEQ multiplex PCR was the method, and the copy in TCRdb shows in-frame clones only, minus some. The table has about 76,000 clones, around 70% seen once. The sequenced sample consisted of PBMCs. The source is a woman in her thirties or forties in good health and CMV-seropositive.

CDR3 sequence reads: CASSLEAEKLFF. The CDR3 nucleotides are TGTGCCAGCAGCTTGGAGGCTGAAAAACTGTTTTTT. V is TRBV7-9 and J is TRBJ1-4; D is ambiguous. Germline lookup yields CDR1 SEHNR and CDR2 FQNEAQ (reference sequence). Between the trimmed V and J ends, which lost 3 bases and 7 bases, there was a span of 6 bases. The CDR3 is made up of 12 amino acids.